These 10 T cell receptor beta chains were sequenced from one sample in a study of cytotoxic CD8 clonotypes in ibrutinib-treated CLL. Some clones are missing from TCRdb's copy, which holds only in-frame ones; the method was immunoSEQ multiplex PCR. This repertoire shows 30,000 or so clones, approximately 54% found once; its top ten account for about 4.9%. The sequenced sample was PBMCs, obtained before ibrutinib treatment. These receptors all come from a human donor with chronic lymphocytic leukemia.

V is TRBV6-6 and J is TRBJ1-5; weak D call: TRBD1 (6 bases). Germline CDR1 reads MNHNY; CDR2 reads SVGAGI (reference sequence). V was clipped by 5 bases and J by 7 bases, with 15 bases between them. This CDR3 comprises 14 residues. DNA of the CDR3: TGTGCCAGCAGTACCCAGGGGTTTGCGCAGCCCCAGCATTTT. It codes for CASSTQGFAQPQHF.

The V and J genes are TRBV7-2 and TRBJ1-5; possible D gene TRBD1, 6 bases. The V end was cut by 1 base, the J end by 6 bases, with 13 bases between. The germline V gene encodes CDR1 SGHTA and CDR2 FQGNSA. The CDR3 has 15 residues. CDR3 region: CASSLGGGLGQPQHF. The CDR3 nucleotides are TGTGCCAGCAGCTTAGGAGGGGGATTAGGTCAGCCCCAGCATTTT.

V usage is TRBV13 and J usage is TRBJ2-3; no clear D gene. The CDR3 length is 12 residues. CDR1 is PRHDT and CDR2 is FYEKMQ in the germline V gene (reference sequence). V dropped 5 bases and J dropped 0 bases, with 3 bases sitting between them. DNA for the CDR3: TGTGCCAGCAGCCCTAGCACAGATACGCAGTATTTT. It is translated as CASSPSTDTQYF.

The chain carries TRBV28 and TRBJ1-2, with a weak D call TRBD1 (5 bases). The V and J ends lost 3 bases and 7 bases respectively, with 12 bases between them. The CDR3 runs to 13 residues. The V gene's germline CDR1 is MDHEN and CDR2 SYDVKM. The chain's CDR3 is CASSFPRQGGYTF. CDR3 DNA sequence: TGTGCCAGCAGTTTTCCAAGGCAGGGTGGCTACACCTTC.

The chain has TRBV6-5 and TRBJ1-1; 7 bases match TRBD1. The junction had 5 bases not matched to a gene; V was cut back by 1 base and J by 0 bases. This CDR3 spans 16 amino acids. Germline V gene data show CDR1 as MNHEY and CDR2 as SVGAGI. CDR3 residues: CASSYFTRGMNTEAFF. The CDR3 DNA follows: TGTGCCAGCAGTTACTTTACCAGGGGGATGAACACTGAAGCTTTCTTT.

This chain uses TRBV7-3 with TRBJ2-1; TRBD2 matches at 7 bases. The V gene end was trimmed by 3 bases and the J gene end by 0 bases; junction bases not matched to a gene: 8. The germline V gene encodes CDR1 SGHTA and CDR2 FQGTGA. This CDR3 is built from 17 residues. CDR3 amino acids: CASSFIGRGSSYNEQFF. The CDR3 coding sequence is TGTGCCAGCAGCTTTATCGGCCGCGGGAGCTCCTACAATGAGCAGTTCTTC.

This rearrangement joins TRBV18 to TRBJ1-6; D unresolved. Germline V gives CDR1 KGHSH, CDR2 LQKENI. Between the trimmed V and J ends, which lost 3 bases and 7 bases, there was a span of 7 bases. The CDR3 contains 13 residues. CDR3 sequence reads: CASSPLGNSPLHF. CDR3 bases: TGTGCCAGCTCACCTCTTGGGAATTCACCCCTCCACTTT.

The genes are TRBV9 and TRBJ2-7; D is ambiguous. V shed 5 bases and J shed 3 bases, with 12 bases lying between them. Germline V lookup: CDR1 SGDLS, CDR2 YYNGEE. The CDR3 consists of 13 residues. CDR3 DNA sequence: TGTGCCAGCAGTCCGGGTACCATCTACGAGCAGTACTTC. Amino acids: CASSPGTIYEQYF.

The genes are TRBV7-9 and TRBJ2-7; a weak D match, TRBD1 (5 bases). V lost 1 base and J lost 2, with 18 bases in between. The CDR3 is made up of 17 amino acids. Looked up from germline, CDR1 is SEHNR and CDR2 is FQNEAQ (reference sequence). CDR3: CASSLGLDTRQPYEQYF. CDR3 in DNA: TGTGCCAGCAGCTTAGGATTGGACACCAGACAGCCCTACGAGCAGTACTTC.

In this sample, this clone turned up a few times. The chain uses TRBV7-6 and TRBJ1-2; 11 nucleotides agree with TRBD1. Germline V gene sequence: CDR1 SGHVS, CDR2 FNYEAQ. The CDR3 runs 16 residues. V gave up 1 base and J gave up 6 bases; unmatched junction bases: 7. CDR3 DNA: TGTGCCAGCAGCTTAGGGACAGGGGGCGGTCCTGATGGCTACACCTTC. This translates into CASSLGTGGGPDGYTF.